A selection of T cell receptor beta chains follows, all from one sample in a study of cytomegalovirus exposure and HLA in healthy donors. Assay used: immunoSEQ multiplex PCR; TCRdb lists only in-frame clones, some missing. The sample lists some 76,000 clones; more than 55% were seen once. The sequenced material came from PBMCs. All receptors derive from a man between 60 and 70 years old in good health and CMV-seropositive. Both conserved end residues are part of each CDR3. Each record gives: clone size, J gene, V gene, D gene, CDR3 DNA, CDR3 protein. The D gene is left open where the match is weak. Some rows have no size entry. The others give once, few or many, or a class for an expanded clone.

clone_size: .
j_call: TRBJ2-1
v_call: TRBV6-6
d_call: TRBD2
cdr3_nt: TGTGCCAGCAGTCGGCGGACTAGCGGAAACAATGAGCAGTTCTTC
cdr3_aa: CASSRRTSGNNEQFF

clone_size: .
j_call: TRBJ1-6
v_call: TRBV5-1
d_call: .
cdr3_nt: TGCGCCAGCAGCCCGGCCGGCAGGGGCGCCTATAATTCACCCCTCCACTTT
cdr3_aa: CASSPAGRGAYNSPLHF

clone_size: .
j_call: TRBJ2-1
v_call: TRBV5-6
d_call: .
cdr3_nt: TGTGCCAGCAGCCCCGGACTCCCTAGACACAATGAGCAGTTCTTC
cdr3_aa: CASSPGLPRHNEQFF

clone_size: once
j_call: TRBJ1-2
v_call: TRBV6-6
d_call: .
cdr3_nt: TGTGCCAGCAACCTACAATCAACAGGGTCTGGCTATGGCTACACCTTC
cdr3_aa: CASNLQSTGSGYGYTF

clone_size: .
j_call: TRBJ2-2
v_call: TRBV19
d_call: TRBD1
cdr3_nt: TGTGCCAGTAGTTTACAGGGGAGCCTAAACACCGGGGAACTGTTTTTT
cdr3_aa: CASSLQGSLNTGELFF

clone_size: .
j_call: TRBJ2-1
v_call: TRBV7-6
d_call: .
cdr3_nt: TGTGCCAGCAGGACGGACACTACTCAGTTCTTC
cdr3_aa: CASRTDTTQFF

clone_size: .
j_call: TRBJ2-7
v_call: TRBV18
d_call: TRBD1
cdr3_nt: TGTGCCAGCTCACCTACAGGGGGCCTCTCCTACGAGCAGTACTTC
cdr3_aa: CASSPTGGLSYEQYF

clone_size: .
j_call: TRBJ2-1
v_call: TRBV19
d_call: TRBD1
cdr3_nt: TGTGCCAGTAGTATTGCAGGGGGTCCCTACAATGAGCAGTTCTTC
cdr3_aa: CASSIAGGPYNEQFF

clone_size: few
j_call: TRBJ1-1
v_call: TRBV7-9
d_call: .
cdr3_nt: TGTTCCAGCAGCTTAGTACTACCTGAAGCTTTCTTT
cdr3_aa: CSSSLVLPEAFF

clone_size: .
j_call: TRBJ1-6
v_call: TRBV6-1
d_call: TRBD1
cdr3_nt: TGTGCCAGCAGTGGAACAAGGACAGGGGCCTATAATTCACCCCTCCACTTT
cdr3_aa: CASSGTRTGAYNSPLHF

clone_size: few
j_call: TRBJ1-2
v_call: TRBV19
d_call: .
cdr3_nt: TGTGCCAGTAGCCCACAGGCCTTCTATGGCTACACCTTC
cdr3_aa: CASSPQAFYGYTF

clone_size: .
j_call: TRBJ1-1
v_call: TRBV4-2
d_call: .
cdr3_nt: TGTGCCAGCAGCCCATCGGGGAGTGAAGCTTTCTTT
cdr3_aa: CASSPSGSEAFF

clone_size: once
j_call: TRBJ2-7
v_call: TRBV27
d_call: .
cdr3_nt: TGTGCCAGCATCCCTAGTCCGGGGGGCCTCTACGAGCAGTACTTC
cdr3_aa: CASIPSPGGLYEQYF

clone_size: .
j_call: TRBJ2-5
v_call: TRBV7-8
d_call: .
cdr3_nt: TGTGCCAGCATCCAGACGGGGGGCCCACGCCAGACCCAGTACTTC
cdr3_aa: CASIQTGGPRQTQYF

clone_size: few
j_call: TRBJ1-3
v_call: TRBV5-1
d_call: TRBD1
cdr3_nt: TGCGCCAGCAGCTCGGGGACAGGGCCTTTCTCTGGAAACACCATATATTTT
cdr3_aa: CASSSGTGPFSGNTIYF

clone_size: .
j_call: TRBJ2-1
v_call: TRBV27
d_call: .
cdr3_nt: TGTGCCAGCAGTCCAACGCGAGTTCTAGCCAATAATGAGCAGTTCTTC
cdr3_aa: CASSPTRVLANNEQFF

clone_size: .
j_call: TRBJ2-2
v_call: TRBV19
d_call: .
cdr3_nt: TGTGCCAGTAGCCCGGGGGTGGGGACCCGAACCGTCGGGGAGCTGTTTTTT
cdr3_aa: CASSPGVGTRTVGELFF

clone_size: .
j_call: TRBJ2-3
v_call: TRBV5-1
d_call: TRBD1
cdr3_nt: TGCGCCAGCAGCGGGGACAGAACTAGCACAGATACGCAGTATTTT
cdr3_aa: CASSGDRTSTDTQYF

clone_size: .
j_call: TRBJ2-1
v_call: TRBV5-1
d_call: TRBD1
cdr3_nt: TGCGCCAGCAGCTTTGACAGGGGATACAATGAGCAGTTCTTC
cdr3_aa: CASSFDRGYNEQFF

clone_size: .
j_call: TRBJ2-5
v_call: TRBV6-6
d_call: TRBD2
cdr3_nt: TGTGCCAGCAGGTCCAGTCAGCGGGGGCAAGAGACCCAGTACTTC
cdr3_aa: CASRSSQRGQETQYF

clone_size: .
j_call: TRBJ1-5
v_call: TRBV19
d_call: .
cdr3_nt: TGTGCCAGTAGTCTCGGCGGTGGTCGAACTGCGGGCAATCAGCCCCAGCATTTT
cdr3_aa: CASSLGGGRTAGNQPQHF

clone_size: .
j_call: TRBJ2-3
v_call: TRBV11-3
d_call: .
cdr3_nt: TGTGCCAGCACAGGGGGCACAGATACGCAGTATTTT
cdr3_aa: CASTGGTDTQYF

clone_size: .
j_call: TRBJ2-3
v_call: TRBV7-9
d_call: .
cdr3_nt: TGTGCCAGCAGCTGGGGCTCAGTTCAAGATACGCAGTATTTT
cdr3_aa: CASSWGSVQDTQYF

clone_size: .
j_call: TRBJ2-7
v_call: TRBV7-6
d_call: TRBD1
cdr3_nt: TGTGCCAGCAGCACAGGGGTCGAGCAGTACTTC
cdr3_aa: CASSTGVEQYF

clone_size: .
j_call: TRBJ1-2
v_call: TRBV19
d_call: TRBD1
cdr3_nt: TGTGCCAGTAGTGCCCCCGGGACAGGGTCATATGGCTACACCTTC
cdr3_aa: CASSAPGTGSYGYTF

clone_size: .
j_call: TRBJ2-5
v_call: TRBV7-7
d_call: TRBD1
cdr3_nt: TGTGCTAGCAGCCAACTGACAGGGGTCCAAGAGACCCAGTACTTC
cdr3_aa: CASSQLTGVQETQYF

clone_size: .
j_call: TRBJ1-2
v_call: TRBV6-5
d_call: .
cdr3_nt: TGTGCCAGCAGAGGCAGGGATTTGTACGGCTACACCTTC
cdr3_aa: CASRGRDLYGYTF

clone_size: few
j_call: TRBJ2-5
v_call: TRBV6-5
d_call: TRBD1
cdr3_nt: TGTGCCAGCAGTCCGGACAGGTGGCGGACCCAGTACTTC
cdr3_aa: CASSPDRWRTQYF

clone_size: .
j_call: TRBJ2-7
v_call: TRBV4-1
d_call: .
cdr3_nt: TGCGCCAGCACCCCGCGGCCCGGTAACGAGCAGTACTTC
cdr3_aa: CASTPRPGNEQYF

clone_size: few
j_call: TRBJ1-2
v_call: TRBV19
d_call: TRBD1
cdr3_nt: TGTGCCAGTAGTACGGACAGGGTTAACTATGGCTACACCTTC
cdr3_aa: CASSTDRVNYGYTF

clone_size: few
j_call: TRBJ2-7
v_call: TRBV12-1
d_call: .
cdr3_nt: TGTGCCAGCAGTCCTCAGACAGGGGAAATCTACGAGCAGTACTTC
cdr3_aa: CASSPQTGEIYEQYF

clone_size: .
j_call: TRBJ2-5
v_call: TRBV5-1
d_call: TRBD1
cdr3_nt: TGCGCCAGCAGCTCCGGGACAGGGTTCTACCAAGAGACCCAGTACTTC
cdr3_aa: CASSSGTGFYQETQYF

clone_size: .
j_call: TRBJ2-1
v_call: TRBV7-2
d_call: TRBD2
cdr3_nt: TGTGCCAGCAGCTTAGCGAGGCGGGAGATGACTTACAATGAGCAGTTCTTC
cdr3_aa: CASSLARREMTYNEQFF

clone_size: .
j_call: TRBJ2-3
v_call: TRBV5-1
d_call: TRBD2
cdr3_nt: TGCGCCAGCAGCTTGCCTGCGGGGGCTAGCGGGAGGACAGATACGCAGTATTTT
cdr3_aa: CASSLPAGASGRTDTQYF